The 25 T cell receptor beta chains given below trace back to one sample, sequenced in a study of T cells in Graves' hyperthyroidism and ophthalmopathy. Amplification of TCR beta CDR3 regions was performed using RNA transcripts as template. The TCR CDR3 first-round RT-PCR relied on the HTBI primer set. TCRdb passed the multiplex PCR reads through MiXCR, listing each CDR3 protein once. The sample has 690,000 or so distinct CDR3 sequences; approximately 18% are singletons. Sample: blood. The receptors stem from a woman aged 45-65 years with Graves' hyperthyroidism that later progressed to Graves' ophthalmopathy.

The gene calls are TRBV5-4 and TRBJ1-2; 12 bases fit TRBD1. V shed 3 bases and J 7 bases; nucleotides not matched to a gene: 4. The CDR3 has 14 amino acids. Per the germline V gene, CDR1 is SGHNT and CDR2 is YYREEE (reference sequence). The CDR3 here is CASSWGQGAGGYTF. DNA of the CDR3: TGTGCCAGCAGCTGGGGACAGGGGGCGGGTGGCTACACCTTC.

The rearrangement joins TRBV7-9 to TRBJ2-3; maybe TRBD2 (5 bases). Trimming removed 5 bases from V and 1 base from J, with 19 bases in between. The CDR3 loop spans 17 amino acids. Germline CDR1 reads SEHNR; CDR2 reads FQNEAQ (reference sequence). In DNA, the CDR3 is TGTGCCAGCAGCCTAACGGACCCGGGGATAGGCACAGATACGCAGTATTTT. As protein: CASSLTDPGIGTDTQYF. The whole variable domain, remainder taken from reference TRBV7-9 and TRBJ2-3, is DTGVSQNPRHKITKRGQNVTFRCDPISEHNRLYWYRQTLGQGPEFLTYFQNEAQLEKSRLLSDRFSAERPKGSFSTLEIQRTEQGDSAMYLCASSLTDPGIGTDTQYFGPGTRLTVL.

This clonotype was seen ten or more times. This rearrangement joins TRBV3-1 to TRBJ2-4, with D possibly matching TRBD1 (6 bases). The germline V and J ends were trimmed by 3 bases and 1 base, with 16 bases remaining between them. This CDR3 is 17 amino acids long. Germline V gene lookup returns CDR1 LGHDT and CDR2 YNNKEL (reference sequence). Here the CDR3 DNA reads TGTGCCAGCAGCCACCAAGGCCAGGGGCTTGCCAAAAACATTCAGTACTTC. Amino acid sequence: CASSHQGQGLAKNIQYF.

This clonotype occurred a few times. The chain combines TRBV4-1 with TRBJ1-2, with 9 bases fitting TRBD1. The germline V gene has CDR1 MGHRA and CDR2 YSYEKL. There are 16 residues in the CDR3. V lost 1 base to trimming and J lost 5 bases; unmatched junction nucleotides: 8. As DNA, the CDR3 is TGCGCCAGCAGCCAAGTTCACGGGGGACAGGGTTATGGCTACACCTTC. As protein: CASSQVHGGQGYGYTF.

In its sample, this clonotype was seen many times. The rearrangement joins TRBV2 to TRBJ2-1, with D perhaps matching TRBD1 (5 bases). Germline V CDR1 and CDR2: SNHLY, FYNNEI. There are 12 residues in the CDR3. V shed 1 base and J shed 9 bases, with 7 bases lying between them. CDR3 DNA sequence: TGTGCCAGCAGTGAAGGGCAGGGTGAGCAGTTCTTC. Residues: CASSEGQGEQFF.

With regard to this clonotype: The junction departs from germline at one end; a sequencing error may be responsible. The chain links TRBV9 to TRBJ2-1; D possibly corresponds to TRBD2 (5 bases). This CDR3 is 14 amino acids long. Germline V gene lookup returns CDR1 SGDLS and CDR2 YYNGEE. CDR3 loop: CASSVAGSNNEQFF. In nucleotides, the CDR3 is TGTGCCAGCAGCGTGGCGGGCTCCAACAATGAGCAGTTCTTC.

This clonotype showed up many times. The gene calls are TRBV7-3 and TRBJ2-3, with a possible D match to TRBD1 (6 bases). The V end was cut by 5 bases, the J end by 7 bases, with 13 bases between. Germline-derived CDR1 and CDR2 are SGHTA and FQGTGA. The CDR3 sequence is 13 residues long. CDR3 amino acids: CASSATQGYTQYF. CDR3 nucleotides: TGTGCCAGCAGCGCTACGCAGGGGTATACGCAGTATTTT.

Ten or more counts support this clonotype. The V call is TRBV18, the J call TRBJ1-1; D possibly corresponds to TRBD1 (5 bases). The CDR3 covers 15 residues. Germline CDR1 reads KGHSH; CDR2 reads LQKENI. V lost 2 bases and J lost 1, with 11 bases in between. CDR3 sequence (DNA): TGTGCCAGCTCACCAGGGGCATGGGGGAACACTGAAGCTTTCTTT. Its translation: CASSPGAWGNTEAFF.

This clonotype came up many times. The J gene is TRBJ2-5, the V gene TRBV5-4, with TRBD2 as a possible D gene (6 bases). Trimming left V 3 bases short and J 4 bases short, with 16 bases between. The germline gives CDR1 SGHNT, CDR2 YYREEE (reference sequence). The CDR3 consists of 15 residues. CDR3 DNA sequence: TGTGCCAGCAGCTACCCCTCCGGGACTTTAGAGACCCAGTACTTC. This sequence encodes CASSYPSGTLETQYF.

This clonotype was seen a handful of times. The gene calls are TRBV12-3 or TRBV12-4 and TRBJ1-5; D uncertain. The CDR3 covers 14 residues. V was clipped by 6 bases and J by 4 bases, with 13 bases between them. CDR3: CASSLTRLNQPQHF. Here the CDR3 DNA reads TGTGCCAGCAGCCTAACAAGACTTAATCAGCCCCAGCATTTT.

In this sample, this clonotype turned up a few times. V gene TRBV5-1 combines with J gene TRBJ2-5, with D possibly matching TRBD2 (6 bases). Germline V gene lookup returns CDR1 SGHRS and CDR2 YFSETQ. The CDR3 contains 12 residues. V was clipped by 3 bases and J by 9 bases, with 12 bases between them. For the CDR3, the DNA is TGCGCCAGCAGCTGGGACTCACGAGCCCAGTACTTC. Translating gives CASSWDSRAQYF.

Ten or more counts support this clonotype. This chain connects TRBV18 to TRBJ1-2, with a possible D match to TRBD1 (6 bases). CDR3 length equals 14 residues. Deletions cut 2 bases from V and 3 bases from J, with 10 bases between. Germline-derived CDR1 and CDR2 are KGHSH and LQKENI. The CDR3 reads CASSPTGPDYGYTF. The CDR3 DNA reads as TGTGCCAGCTCACCAACAGGGCCCGACTATGGCTACACCTTC.

In this sample, this clonotype turned up a few times. V usage is TRBV20-1 and J usage is TRBJ1-5, with D possibly matching TRBD1 (6 bases). Per germline, CDR1 DFQATT and CDR2 SNEGSKA (reference sequence). Deletions cut 5 bases from V and 13 bases from J, with 15 bases between. The CDR3 contains 11 residues. The CDR3 spells CSAASQGTQHF. In DNA, the CDR3 is TGCAGTGCTGCCTCACAGGGAACTCAGCATTTT.

The chain combines TRBV20-1 with TRBJ2-2; TRBD2 aligns across 7 bases. The CDR3 extends over 16 amino acids. The V and J ends lost 1 base and 1 base, in that order; junction bases with no gene match: 6. Per germline, CDR1 DFQATT and CDR2 SNEGSKA (reference sequence). The CDR3: CSARGAAGVNTGELFF. DNA of the CDR3: TGCAGTGCTAGAGGGGCGGCGGGAGTGAACACCGGGGAGCTGTTTTTT.

This clonotype turned up a few times. This chain links TRBV10-2 with TRBJ1-1; D unresolved. Germline CDR1 WSHSY, CDR2 SAAADI. CDR3 length: 11 residues. V gave up 5 bases and J gave up 10 bases, with 11 bases separating them. The CDR3: CASSKWERAFF. The DNA of the CDR3 is TGCGCCAGCAGTAAGTGGGAGCGAGCTTTCTTT.

This clonotype showed up many times. The chain couples TRBV7-6 to TRBJ1-6; TRBD1 aligns across 7 bases. Germline lookup yields CDR1 SGHVS and CDR2 FNYEAQ. The CDR3 runs to 15 residues. The junction had 7 bases not matched to a gene; V was cut back by 1 base and J by 10 bases. This chain's CDR3 is CASSLDEGAGSPLHF. The DNA of the CDR3 is TGTGCCAGCAGCTTAGATGAGGGGGCAGGGTCACCCCTCCACTTT.

V and J are TRBV20-1 and TRBJ1-1; 8 bases align to TRBD1. The CDR3 consists of 15 residues. The V segment lost 3 bases and the J segment 0 bases; nucleotides outside the gene matches: 6. Germline CDR1 DFQATT, CDR2 SNEGSKA (reference sequence). The CDR3 DNA sequence: TGCAGTGCTAGGAGGACAGGGAACATGAACACTGAAGCTTTCTTT. Translating it yields CSARRTGNMNTEAFF.

This clonotype was recorded at least ten times. This sequence joins TRBV7-8 and TRBJ2-7, with D tentatively TRBD2 (5 bases). CDR1 and CDR2 (germline): SGHVS, FQNEAQ. Trimming left V 3 bases short and J 4 bases short, with 13 bases between. The CDR3 covers 14 residues. This CDR3 reads CASSLTQEEYEQYF. In DNA form, the CDR3 reads TGTGCCAGCAGCTTGACTCAGGAGGAATACGAGCAGTACTTC.

This clonotype was seen only a few times. One junction end disagrees with the germline gene, perhaps due to a read error. The CDR3 bases are TGTGCCAGCAGCGAAGGACAGTTCTCCTACAATGAGCAGTTCTTC. It translates to CASSEGQFSYNEQFF. The chain has TRBV6-1 and TRBJ2-1; the D gene is possibly TRBD1 (6 bases). The V gene's germline CDR1 is MNHNS and CDR2 SASEGT. The CDR3 contains 15 residues.

The chain combines TRBV4-1 with TRBJ1-6, with D perhaps TRBD1 (5 bases). CDR1 is MGHRA and CDR2 is YSYEKL in the germline V gene. V shed 0 bases and J shed 9 bases, with 18 bases lying between them. This CDR3 region has 17 residues. In nucleotides, the CDR3 is TGCGCCAGCAGCCAAGACTCGGGACTTTTAGGAGGTTCACCCCTCCACTTT. Protein product: CASSQDSGLLGGSPLHF.

This clonotype occurred many times. This chain links TRBV29-1 with TRBJ2-2; TRBD1 matches 7 bases. Germline-derived CDR1 and CDR2 are SQVTM and ANQGSEA. The V and J ends lost 3 bases and 2 bases, in that order; junction bases with no gene match: 12. The CDR3 extends over 17 amino acids. The CDR3 loop is CSVELRGPDTNTGELFF. DNA of the CDR3: TGCAGCGTTGAGCTTAGGGGGCCGGACACTAACACCGGGGAGCTGTTTTTT.

This sequence joins TRBV6-1 and TRBJ1-2; the D is unclear. V was clipped by 4 bases and J by 0 bases, with 9 bases between them. This CDR3 spans 14 amino acids. Germline-derived CDR1 and CDR2 are MNHNS and SASEGT. Here the CDR3 DNA reads TGTGCCAGCAGTGCACCCCTCACTAACTATGGCTACACCTTC. Translation gives CASSAPLTNYGYTF.

This clonotype was recorded at least ten times. The chain combines TRBV30 with TRBJ1-1, with no clear D. CDR3 size: 15 residues. In germline, CDR1 is GTSNPN, CDR2 SVGIG (reference sequence). With 2 bases removed from V and 5 bases from J, the gap between germline ends came to 18 bases. The CDR3 coding sequence is TGTGCCTGGAGTCGCGAGACTTATCCTGGGACTGAAGCTTTCTTT. Protein sequence: CAWSRETYPGTEAFF.

The chain recombines TRBV20-1 with TRBJ2-4; D is possibly TRBD2 (6 bases). V gave up 1 base and J gave up 12 bases, with 10 bases separating them. Germline CDR1 reads DFQATT; CDR2 reads SNEGSKA (reference sequence). The CDR3 sequence is 11 residues long. CDR3 sequence reads: CSARVQGGQYF. In DNA, the CDR3 is TGCAGTGCTAGAGTTCAGGGAGGTCAGTACTTC.

V usage is TRBV6-1 and J usage is TRBJ1-1; D gene ambiguous. V was pared by 7 bases and J by 10 bases, with 16 bases between. The germline gives CDR1 MNHNS, CDR2 SASEGT. The CDR3 length is 12 residues. DNA for the CDR3: TGTGCCAGCACCCACGTGACAAAACCAGCTTTCTTT. Translated: CASTHVTKPAFF.